This T cell receptor beta chain was obtained from a study of cytomegalovirus exposure and HLA in healthy donors. Study outcomes and limitations: Reportedly, HLA-A and HLA-B alleles of most subjects were accurately predicted from TCR beta. In a later analysis, a missense DCLRE1C variant was linked to TCR beta V- and J-gene trimming.

To note about this clone: The antigen is not known.

The PCR used 60 Vbeta and 13 Jbeta primers. Generated by immunoSEQ multiplex PCR, the TCRdb table keeps only in-frame clones and is missing some. The record lists approximately 96,000 clones, of which the ten most abundant hold about 5.5%. This CDR3 spans 13 amino acids. The germline CDR1 and CDR2 sequences are SGHAT and FQNNGV. Between the trimmed V and J ends, which lost 2 bases and 3 bases, there was a span of 8 bases. Each of the donors was a healthy bone marrow donor. Whereas donors were nominally healthy upon sampling, unrecorded immune exposures were probable. The sequence came from a girl aged 5 to 17 in good health and CMV-seropositive. The chain has TRBV11-2 and TRBJ2-7; D call uncertain. Sequencing used PBMCs. The CDR3 DNA is TGTGCCAGCAGCTTACGTGCCAGCTACGAGCAGTACTTC. This encodes CASSLRASYEQYF.